These 5 T cell receptor beta chains were all obtained from the same sample, sequenced in a study of control samples from healthy donors and cancer patients (dated by TCRdb to the early 2020s). Library creation used the immunoSEQ multiplex PCR assay. TCRdb provides this immuneACCESS table in a form limited to in-frame rearrangements. Some clones are lacking; in checked studies, under half of them reflect an unresolved V gene, and why the rest are absent is not known. Across this sample there are about 150,000 clones, with around nine tenths seen only once. 1.5% to 2% of the sample is in the top ten clones. Material for sequencing was blood. All receptors come from a man between 18 and 35 years old in good health.

J is TRBJ2-1 and V is TRBV11-2; D is possibly TRBD1 or TRBD2 (5 bases each). V lost 4 bases to trimming and J lost 3 bases, with 16 bases between them. The CDR3 runs to 16 residues. Germline V CDR1 and CDR2: SGHAT, FQNNGV. As DNA, the CDR3 is TGTGCCAGCAGCTCTGCCGGGACCAAGGTCTACAATGAGCAGTTCTTC. Translated, it gives CASSSAGTKVYNEQFF.

This chain links TRBV7-2 with TRBJ2-2, with D possibly matching TRBD2 (6 bases). CDR3 length: 13 residues. The germline gives CDR1 SGHTA, CDR2 FQGNSA. V dropped 7 bases and J dropped 11 bases, with 17 bases sitting between them. CDR3 region: CASTPTRTNELFF. CDR3 nucleotides: TGTGCCAGCACCCCGACTAGGACCAATGAGCTGTTTTTT. The whole variable domain, remainder taken from reference TRBV7-2 and TRBJ2-2, is GAGVSQSPSNKVTEKGKDVELRCDPISGHTALYWYRQSLGQGLEFLIYFQGNSAPDKSGLPSDRFSAERTGGSVSTLTIQRTQQEDSAVYLCASTPTRTNELFFGEGSRLTVL.

This clone was detected once. The gene calls are TRBV2 and TRBJ2-6; the D call may be TRBD1 or TRBD2 (5 bases each). Trimming removed 4 bases from V and 0 bases from J, with 7 bases in between. Looked up from germline, CDR1 is SNHLY and CDR2 is FYNNEI. The length of the CDR3 is 15 residues. This CDR3 is CASSVGGSGANVLTF. CDR3 bases: TGTGCCAGCAGTGTTGGGGGCTCTGGGGCCAACGTCCTGACTTTC.

J is TRBJ2-7 and V is TRBV11-1, with 7 bases that match TRBD1. Germline CDR1 reads SGHAT; CDR2 reads FQDESV (reference sequence). This CDR3 spans 14 amino acids. V shed 4 bases, J shed 6 bases, and the junction held 9 bases outside the gene matches. CDR3 amino acids: CASSSYQGVVEQYF. As DNA, the CDR3 is TGTGCCAGCAGCTCCTACCAGGGGGTGGTCGAGCAGTACTTC. Drawing the rest from reference TRBV11-1 and TRBJ2-7, the complete variable domain is EAEVAQSPRYKITEKSQAVAFWCDPISGHATLYWYRQILGQGPELLVQFQDESVVDDSQLPKDRFSAERLKGVDSTLKIQPAELGDSAMYLCASSSYQGVVEQYFGPGTRLTVT.

This chain connects TRBV11-2 to TRBJ2-3, with no clear D. The CDR3 sequence is 11 residues long. Germline V CDR1 and CDR2: SGHAT, FQNNGV. V was clipped by 1 base and J by 5 bases, with 1 base between them. Here the CDR3 DNA reads TGTGCCAGCAGCTTAGGAGATACGCAGTATTTT. Its protein is CASSLGDTQYF.